The rows below give T cell receptor beta chains drawn from one sample of a study of blood T cell repertoires in COVID-19. Produced via immunoSEQ multiplex PCR; TCRdb's table is partial and in-frame only. The table lists about 150,000 clones, about three quarters of them singletons. Input material: peripheral blood. These receptors all come from a man at least 80 years old with acute or convalescent COVID-19. CDR3s include the opening cysteine and the closing phenylalanine or tryptophan. The order of the fields is clone size, V gene, J gene, D gene, CDR3 DNA, CDR3 protein. A D gene is named only where the DNA matches it firmly. Clone size, where shown, is once, few, many, or a class for clones that have expanded.

clone_size: NA
v_call: TRBV11-2
j_call: TRBJ1-2
d_call: NA
cdr3_nt: TGTGCCAGCAGCTTAGATCCCTCCTATGGCTACACCTTC
cdr3_aa: CASSLDPSYGYTF

clone_size: NA
v_call: TRBV7-9
j_call: TRBJ1-6
d_call: NA
cdr3_nt: TGTGCCAGCAGCTGGGACACTGATAATTCACCCCTCCACTTT
cdr3_aa: CASSWDTDNSPLHF

clone_size: NA
v_call: TRBV14
j_call: TRBJ2-3
d_call: NA
cdr3_nt: TGTGCCAGCAGCCAAGGTTCAGGGAATACGCAGTATTTT
cdr3_aa: CASSQGSGNTQYF

clone_size: NA
v_call: TRBV6-5
j_call: TRBJ2-4
d_call: NA
cdr3_nt: TGTGCCAGCAGTCCTGGTACTCTTCTGTACTTC
cdr3_aa: CASSPGTLLYF

clone_size: NA
v_call: TRBV6-1
j_call: TRBJ1-1
d_call: NA
cdr3_nt: TGTGCCAGCAGTGAAGTGGGGTTCGCGGGAGCTTTCTTT
cdr3_aa: CASSEVGFAGAFF

clone_size: few
v_call: TRBV30
j_call: TRBJ1-1
d_call: TRBD1
cdr3_nt: TGTGCCTGGAGTGTAACGGCAGGGGGGACTGAAGCTTTCTTT
cdr3_aa: CAWSVTAGGTEAFF

clone_size: once
v_call: TRBV19
j_call: TRBJ2-5
d_call: NA
cdr3_nt: TGTGCCAGTAGTATTTCATTCGCGGGCCAAGAGACCCAGTACTTC
cdr3_aa: CASSISFAGQETQYF

clone_size: NA
v_call: TRBV6-5
j_call: TRBJ2-5
d_call: NA
cdr3_nt: TGTGCCAGCAGTTACTCGTCTAGCAAGCCTCAAGAGACCCAGTACTTC
cdr3_aa: CASSYSSSKPQETQYF

clone_size: NA
v_call: TRBV29-1
j_call: TRBJ2-5
d_call: NA
cdr3_nt: TGCAGCGTTCGGTCCTTTGGGGAGACCCAGTACTTC
cdr3_aa: CSVRSFGETQYF

clone_size: NA
v_call: TRBV11-2
j_call: TRBJ1-3
d_call: TRBD1
cdr3_nt: TGTGCCAGCAGAACAGGGGGCAGTGGAAACACCATATATTTT
cdr3_aa: CASRTGGSGNTIYF

clone_size: NA
v_call: TRBV7-2
j_call: TRBJ1-1
d_call: TRBD1
cdr3_nt: TGTGCCAGCAGCTTAAGGGGGCCAACCGGGACTGAAGCTTTCTTT
cdr3_aa: CASSLRGPTGTEAFF

clone_size: few
v_call: TRBV7-2
j_call: TRBJ2-5
d_call: NA
cdr3_nt: TGTGCCAGCAGCTTGAGTAACCAAGAGACCCAGTACTTC
cdr3_aa: CASSLSNQETQYF

clone_size: NA
v_call: TRBV29-1
j_call: TRBJ2-5
d_call: NA
cdr3_nt: TGCAGCGTTGGGCCAAGGGGTACAGCGCAAGAGACCCAGTACTTC
cdr3_aa: CSVGPRGTAQETQYF

clone_size: NA
v_call: TRBV19
j_call: TRBJ1-5
d_call: TRBD1
cdr3_nt: TGTGCCAGTAGTATAATTGGACAGGGCTACAATCAGCCCCAGCATTTT
cdr3_aa: CASSIIGQGYNQPQHF

clone_size: NA
v_call: TRBV3-1/TRBV3-2
j_call: TRBJ1-2
d_call: TRBD1
cdr3_nt: TGTGCCAGCAGGTCGACGGGACAGGGGGGAGGCTACACCTTC
cdr3_aa: CASRSTGQGGGYTF

clone_size: NA
v_call: TRBV9
j_call: TRBJ2-7
d_call: TRBD2
cdr3_nt: TGTGCCAGCAGCGTAGGGGCTAGCGGGGGTGCCATTGCGGAGCAGTACTTC
cdr3_aa: CASSVGASGGAIAEQYF

clone_size: NA
v_call: TRBV9
j_call: TRBJ1-2
d_call: TRBD1
cdr3_nt: TGTGCCAGCAGCGTAGCCCAGGGGGCGGCAGATGGCTACACCTTC
cdr3_aa: CASSVAQGAADGYTF

clone_size: once
v_call: TRBV7-6
j_call: TRBJ2-3
d_call: TRBD2
cdr3_nt: TGTGCCAGCAGCCCCCTAGCGGGGGGGCCTGATACGCAGTATTTT
cdr3_aa: CASSPLAGGPDTQYF

clone_size: NA
v_call: TRBV5-1
j_call: TRBJ2-3
d_call: NA
cdr3_nt: TGCGCCAGCAGCTTGGTGTCTGGCCAAGATACGCAGTATTTT
cdr3_aa: CASSLVSGQDTQYF

clone_size: NA
v_call: TRBV12-3/TRBV12-4
j_call: TRBJ2-1
d_call: TRBD1
cdr3_nt: TGTGCCAGCAGTCGGGCAGGGGGCAGTGAGCAGTTCTTC
cdr3_aa: CASSRAGGSEQFF

clone_size: NA
v_call: TRBV2
j_call: TRBJ2-2
d_call: NA
cdr3_nt: TGTGCCAGCAGTTTCCAGGGGGGTCAGGCCGGGGAGCTGTTTTTT
cdr3_aa: CASSFQGGQAGELFF

clone_size: NA
v_call: TRBV14
j_call: TRBJ2-7
d_call: TRBD2
cdr3_nt: TGTGCCAGCAGCCAGGGACTAGCGGGGGCCCGCGAGCAGTACTTC
cdr3_aa: CASSQGLAGAREQYF

clone_size: NA
v_call: TRBV19
j_call: TRBJ1-6
d_call: TRBD1
cdr3_nt: TGTGCCAGTAGTGGAAGGGACAGGCAAAATTCACCCCTCCACTTT
cdr3_aa: CASSGRDRQNSPLHF

clone_size: NA
v_call: TRBV6-5
j_call: TRBJ2-7
d_call: NA
cdr3_nt: TGTGCCAGCAGTTACTCGACTCCCTCGGAGCAGTACTTC
cdr3_aa: CASSYSTPSEQYF

clone_size: NA
v_call: TRBV11-2
j_call: TRBJ1-1
d_call: NA
cdr3_nt: TGTGCCAGCAGCTCCACACAGAACACTGAAGCTTTCTTT
cdr3_aa: CASSSTQNTEAFF

clone_size: NA
v_call: TRBV5-5
j_call: TRBJ2-3
d_call: TRBD1
cdr3_nt: TGTGCCAGCAGCTCGGGACAGGGAGGATTGGCGGATACGCAGTATTTT
cdr3_aa: CASSSGQGGLADTQYF

clone_size: NA
v_call: TRBV19
j_call: TRBJ2-5
d_call: NA
cdr3_nt: TGTGCCAGTAGTGTGCTCGGGACCCAGTACTTC
cdr3_aa: CASSVLGTQYF

clone_size: NA
v_call: TRBV6-1
j_call: TRBJ1-2
d_call: NA
cdr3_nt: TGTGCCAGCAGTGAAAGGGACTCGGCCCTCGGTGGCTACACCTTC
cdr3_aa: CASSERDSALGGYTF

clone_size: NA
v_call: TRBV5-1
j_call: TRBJ1-3
d_call: TRBD1
cdr3_nt: TGCGCCAGCAGCTCGGGGGGGACAGTTACGAGCTTAGCCTCCTCTGGAAACACCATATATTTT
cdr3_aa: CASSSGGTVTSLASSGNTIYF

clone_size: NA
v_call: TRBV6-2/TRBV6-3
j_call: TRBJ1-6
d_call: TRBD1
cdr3_nt: TGTGCCAGCAGTTACCGGGACAGGGGGATCCCTTCATTGGCCCTCCACTTT
cdr3_aa: CASSYRDRGIPSLALHF

clone_size: NA
v_call: TRBV9
j_call: TRBJ1-6
d_call: TRBD1
cdr3_nt: TGTGCCAGCAGCGTAGGACAGGGAACGAATAATTCACCCCTCCACTTT
cdr3_aa: CASSVGQGTNNSPLHF

clone_size: once
v_call: TRBV7-2
j_call: TRBJ1-1
d_call: NA
cdr3_nt: TGTGCCAGCAGCTTATCGGCTGCCGGGGGTTTAAGAGCTTTCTTT
cdr3_aa: CASSLSAAGGLRAFF

clone_size: NA
v_call: TRBV19
j_call: TRBJ1-2
d_call: NA
cdr3_nt: TGTGCCAGTAGTATTCCGGGGGATGGCTACACCTTC
cdr3_aa: CASSIPGDGYTF

clone_size: NA
v_call: TRBV6-5
j_call: TRBJ1-5
d_call: NA
cdr3_nt: TGTGCCAGCAGCTCGCAGTCGAATCAGCCCCAGCATTTT
cdr3_aa: CASSSQSNQPQHF

clone_size: NA
v_call: TRBV7-2
j_call: TRBJ2-5
d_call: TRBD1
cdr3_nt: TGTGCCAGCACCGGGACAGCACAAGAGACCCAGTACTTC
cdr3_aa: CASTGTAQETQYF

clone_size: NA
v_call: TRBV7-2
j_call: TRBJ1-3
d_call: NA
cdr3_nt: TGTGCCAGCAGCTTAGAAGCCTCGAGAAACACCATATATTTT
cdr3_aa: CASSLEASRNTIYF

clone_size: few
v_call: TRBV3-1/TRBV3-2
j_call: TRBJ2-2
d_call: NA
cdr3_nt: TGTGCCAGCAGCCAAGGCGTAGCGAACACCGGGGAGCTGTTTTTT
cdr3_aa: CASSQGVANTGELFF

clone_size: once
v_call: TRBV30
j_call: TRBJ2-5
d_call: NA
cdr3_nt: TGTGCCTGGGATCTTAGAGGGGAGACCCAGTACTTC
cdr3_aa: CAWDLRGETQYF

clone_size: once
v_call: TRBV15
j_call: TRBJ2-5
d_call: NA
cdr3_nt: TGTGCCACCAGCAGAGATATCGGAGAAGAGACCCAGTACTTC
cdr3_aa: CATSRDIGEETQYF

clone_size: NA
v_call: TRBV9
j_call: TRBJ1-2
d_call: NA
cdr3_nt: TGTGCCAGCAGCGTGGACGGAGGATATGGCTACACCTTC
cdr3_aa: CASSVDGGYGYTF

clone_size: NA
v_call: TRBV2
j_call: TRBJ1-5
d_call: NA
cdr3_nt: TGTGCCAGCAGTGACCCGTCGGGGGGTGAACAGCCCCAGCATTTT
cdr3_aa: CASSDPSGGEQPQHF

clone_size: NA
v_call: TRBV11-1
j_call: TRBJ2-1
d_call: TRBD2
cdr3_nt: TGTGCCAGCAGCCTGACTAGCGGGGGGGATGAGCAGTTCTTC
cdr3_aa: CASSLTSGGDEQFF

clone_size: NA
v_call: TRBV24-1
j_call: TRBJ2-3
d_call: TRBD2
cdr3_nt: TGTGCCACCGGGCAGCGGGGGACCACAGATACGCAGTATTTT
cdr3_aa: CATGQRGTTDTQYF

clone_size: NA
v_call: TRBV4-3
j_call: TRBJ1-1
d_call: NA
cdr3_nt: TGCGCCAGCAGCCAAGATACAGGGTTAGGTGAAGCTTTCTTT
cdr3_aa: CASSQDTGLGEAFF

clone_size: NA
v_call: TRBV9
j_call: TRBJ2-3
d_call: NA
cdr3_nt: TGTGCCAGCAGCGCCGCCGGACAGCCAGTTAGCACAGATACGCAGTATTTT
cdr3_aa: CASSAAGQPVSTDTQYF

clone_size: NA
v_call: TRBV6-5
j_call: TRBJ2-7
d_call: NA
cdr3_nt: TGTGCCAGCAGTTCTGGACTTTACTACGAGCAGTACTTC
cdr3_aa: CASSSGLYYEQYF

clone_size: NA
v_call: TRBV3-1/TRBV3-2
j_call: TRBJ1-1
d_call: TRBD1
cdr3_nt: TGTGCCAGCAGCCAGATAACCGGGACAGGGGATTCAGCTTTCTTT
cdr3_aa: CASSQITGTGDSAFF

clone_size: NA
v_call: TRBV11-2
j_call: TRBJ2-5
d_call: TRBD2
cdr3_nt: TGTGCCAGCATCCTCATACTAGCGGGGGGTCAGGCGACCCAGTACTTC
cdr3_aa: CASILILAGGQATQYF

clone_size: once
v_call: TRBV4-3
j_call: TRBJ2-7
d_call: NA
cdr3_nt: TGCGCCAGCAGCCAAACTGCCGTGGGCCTCTACGAGCAGTACTTC
cdr3_aa: CASSQTAVGLYEQYF